The 21 T cell receptor beta chains below were found in one sample sequenced in a study of blood T cell repertoires in COVID-19 (dated by TCRdb to 2020 to 2021). Library generation was performed with the immunoSEQ multiplex PCR assay. The clones in this table, taken by TCRdb from immuneACCESS, are in-frame only. Not every clone is retained; where verified, under half of the shortfall comes from an unresolved V gene, and the cause of the rest is unknown. The table for this sample lists about 59,000 clones; 73% of them were counted only once. The ten largest clones take up less than 20% of the sample. Sequencing was carried out using peripheral blood. The origin of the receptors is a woman between 50 and 59 years old with active or convalescent COVID-19.

This clone has a handful of counts. The chain carries TRBV11-2 and TRBJ2-3; 15 positions match TRBD2. Trimming removed 5 bases from V and 11 bases from J; junction bases left unmatched: 11. The germline V gene encodes CDR1 SGHAT and CDR2 FQNNGV. The length of the CDR3 is 16 residues. In nucleotides, the CDR3 is TGTGCCAGCAGCATGACCGGGACTAGCGGGAGGAGATTGCAGTATTTT. This codes for CASSMTGTSGRRLQYF.

V usage is TRBV3-1 (or the pseudogene TRBV3-2) and J usage is TRBJ1-3; no firm D call. Deletions cut 1 base from V and 0 bases from J, with 7 bases between. The germline V gene has CDR1 LGHDT and CDR2 YNNKEL (reference sequence). This CDR3 contains 15 residues. CDR3 sequence: CASSQGSGSGNTIYF. CDR3 DNA: TGTGCCAGCAGCCAAGGCTCCGGCTCTGGAAACACCATATATTTT.

V usage is TRBV25-1 and J usage is TRBJ1-1, with 11 bases fitting TRBD1. Per germline, CDR1 MGHDK and CDR2 SYGVNS. V was pared by 1 base and J by 5 bases, with 3 bases of the junction left unmatched. CDR3 length equals 15 residues. Written as DNA, the CDR3 is TGTGCCAGCAGTGAATGGGACAGGGGGGGAACTGAAGCTTTCTTT. Residues: CASSEWDRGGTEAFF.

The chain is built from TRBV19 and TRBJ2-2; 9 nucleotides agree with TRBD1. The CDR3 runs to 14 residues. Looked up from germline, CDR1 is LNHDA and CDR2 is SQIVND (reference sequence). With 6 bases clipped from V and 7 bases from J, the junction kept 6 bases outside the gene matches. The CDR3 loop reads CASRVTGGGGELFF. CDR3 nucleotide sequence: TGTGCCAGTAGAGTCACAGGGGGCGGCGGGGAGCTGTTTTTT.

The gene calls are TRBV9 and TRBJ2-7; no definite D call. In germline, CDR1 is SGDLS, CDR2 YYNGEE. V gave up 2 bases and J gave up 6 bases, with 12 bases separating them. The CDR3 sequence is 13 residues long. The CDR3 here is CASSVVARGEQYF. CDR3 DNA: TGTGCCAGCAGCGTCGTGGCCCGAGGCGAGCAGTACTTC.

This chain connects TRBV2 to TRBJ2-7; tentatively, D is TRBD2 (6 bases). Germline V gene sequence: CDR1 SNHLY, CDR2 FYNNEI. Trimming removed 4 bases from V and 0 bases from J, with 13 bases in between. The CDR3 extends over 15 amino acids. The CDR3 region is CASSVLGRLSYEQYF. CDR3 DNA: TGTGCCAGCAGTGTCCTCGGGAGACTCTCCTACGAGCAGTACTTC.

V gene TRBV3-1 (or the pseudogene TRBV3-2) combines with J gene TRBJ2-7, with 11 positions matching TRBD2. The CDR3 consists of 18 residues. The ends lost 0 bases at V and 4 bases at J; junction bases unmatched: 11. The germline CDR1 and CDR2 sequences are LGHDT and YNNKEL (reference sequence). CDR3 protein: CASSQDRGGLAGGYEQYF. The CDR3 bases are TGTGCCAGCAGCCAAGATAGAGGGGGGCTAGCGGGAGGTTACGAGCAGTACTTC.

The rearrangement uses TRBV5-8 and TRBJ2-7; no reliable D call. The V and J ends lost 0 bases and 3 bases respectively, with 7 bases between them. The CDR3 is made up of 13 amino acids. The germline CDR1 and CDR2 sequences are SGHTS and YDEGEE. CDR3 protein: CASSLGAVYEQYF. The CDR3 DNA reads as TGTGCCAGCAGCTTGGGGGCAGTCTACGAGCAGTACTTC.

This chain uses TRBV10-3 with TRBJ1-2; 7 bases are a match to TRBD1. The germline V gene encodes CDR1 ENHRY and CDR2 SYGVKD. This CDR3 region has 15 residues. The trim removed 2 bases at V and 2 bases at J, leaving 5 bases unmatched. The CDR3 nucleotides are TGTGCCATCAGTGAGCCACAACAGGGGAACTATGGCTACACCTTC. It codes for CAISEPQQGNYGYTF.

The chain recombines TRBV6-4 with TRBJ2-6; 8 bases agree with TRBD1. The CDR3 length is 18 residues. Unmatched junction bases numbered 8, after V lost 0 bases and J lost 4 bases. Germline assignment: CDR1 MRHNA and CDR2 SNTAGT. In DNA form, the CDR3 reads TGTGCCAGCAGTGACTCTCGGCAGGGGGCGAAGGGGGCCAACGTCCTGACTTTC. Translating it yields CASSDSRQGAKGANVLTF.

At least ten counts were recorded for this clone. V gene TRBV10-2 combines with J gene TRBJ2-3; tentatively, D is TRBD2 (6 bases). V lost 3 bases, J lost 8 bases, and 30 bases lay in between. CDR3 length: 19 amino acids. From germline, CDR1 is WSHSY and CDR2 SAAADI. The CDR3 region is CASSDSIHDSPTSSSTQYF. For the CDR3, the DNA is TGCGCCAGCAGTGACTCTATACATGACAGTCCTACTAGCAGTAGTACGCAGTATTTT.

The genes are TRBV21-1 and TRBJ2-3; the D call TRBD1 from the table was never checked on the DNA. TRBV21-1 corresponds to a pseudogene. The CDR3 spans 15 residues. DNA for the CDR3: TGTGCCAGCAACCCTTCGACAGGGGGCACAGATACGCAGTATTTT. Its translation: CASNPSTGGTDTQYF.

V and J are TRBV11-1 and TRBJ2-5; 13 positions agree with TRBD2. The trim removed 4 bases at V and 0 bases at J, leaving 2 bases unmatched. From germline, CDR1 is SGHAT and CDR2 FQDESV (reference sequence). The CDR3 is 16 residues long. CDR3 sequence (DNA): TGTGCCAGCAGCTCTGGGACTAGCGGGAACCAAGAGACCCAGTACTTC. This translates into CASSSGTSGNQETQYF.

This chain connects TRBV11-3 to TRBJ2-3, with D possibly being TRBD1 (7 bases). Germline lookup yields CDR1 SGHNT and CDR2 YENEEA. This CDR3 contains 13 residues. With 3 bases removed from V and 11 bases from J, the gap between germline ends came to 15 bases. In nucleotides, the CDR3 is TGTGCCAGCAGCTTTGAGAGACAGGGAGGGCAGTATTTT. Protein sequence: CASSFERQGGQYF.

The rearrangement uses TRBV5-4 and TRBJ1-1, with D perhaps TRBD1 (6 bases). Germline V gene lookup returns CDR1 SGHNT and CDR2 YYREEE (reference sequence). The CDR3 is 13 amino acids. V was shortened by 3 bases and J by 5 bases, with 11 bases between the two germline ends. CDR3 nucleotide sequence: TGTGCCAGCAGCTGGGGGGGCATGACTGAAGCTTTCTTT. Its protein is CASSWGGMTEAFF.

The chain uses TRBV9 and TRBJ2-1; 7 positions agree with TRBD2. CDR3 length: 18 residues. V was pared by 0 bases and J by 4 bases, with 13 bases of the junction left unmatched. In germline, CDR1 is SGDLS, CDR2 YYNGEE. DNA for the CDR3: TGTGCCAGCAGCGTAGGCCTAGCGGCGCCGACCCTTTACAATGAGCAGTTCTTC. This codes for CASSVGLAAPTLYNEQFF.

The chain is built from TRBV19 and TRBJ2-7, with TRBD2 identical over 12 bases. The CDR3 sequence is 15 residues long. The ends lost 6 bases at V and 2 bases at J; junction bases unmatched: 5. The germline V gene encodes CDR1 LNHDA and CDR2 SQIVND (reference sequence). Here the CDR3 reads CASSRLAGAPYEQYF. DNA of the CDR3: TGTGCCAGTAGCAGACTAGCGGGAGCTCCCTACGAGCAGTACTTC.

This chain connects TRBV4-1 to TRBJ1-1; D gene ambiguous. Germline CDR1 and CDR2: MGHRA and YSYEKL. Trimming cost V 0 bases and J 1 base, with 6 bases left between them. The CDR3 loop spans 14 amino acids. Here the CDR3 DNA reads TGCGCCAGCAGCCAAGATTCAGGGAACACTGAAGCTTTCTTT. Translated: CASSQDSGNTEAFF.

The chain links TRBV4-1 to TRBJ2-7; perhaps TRBD2 as D (6 bases). Deletions cut 4 bases from V and 7 bases from J, with 17 bases between. The CDR3 runs 14 residues. Germline V gene data show CDR1 as MGHRA and CDR2 as YSYEKL. DNA for the CDR3: TGCGCCAGCAGCCCGGGGGAGCGGCCCTGGGAGCAGTACTTC. It specifies CASSPGERPWEQYF.

The CDR3 sequence is CATSRNTGSGANVLTF. CDR3 sequence (DNA): TGTGCCACCAGCAGGAATACAGGGTCTGGGGCCAACGTCCTGACTTTC. The chain is built from TRBV15 and TRBJ2-6, with D possibly TRBD1 on 6 matching bases. Trimming left V 3 bases short and J 1 base short, with 10 bases between. This CDR3 contains 16 residues. Germline assignment: CDR1 LNHNV and CDR2 YYDKDF (reference sequence).

The J gene is TRBJ2-2, the V gene TRBV27, with D possibly TRBD1 on 6 matching bases. Germline values: CDR1 MNHEY, CDR2 SMNVEV (reference sequence). There are 16 residues in the CDR3. The V end lost 1 base, the J end lost 3 bases, and 12 bases lay between the germline ends. The CDR3: CASSLLTRGHTGELFF. The CDR3 nucleotides read TGTGCCAGCAGTTTATTGACCAGGGGACACACCGGGGAGCTGTTTTTT.